This T cell receptor (beta chain) was identified during a study of blood T cell repertoires in COVID-19. Study-wide context: Sample material is recorded as cDNA or gDNA derived from T cells, B-cell-depleted T cells, or PBMCs.

This study enrolled people aged about 18 to 90 from about two dozen US geographic areas. Cohort placement rested on clinical history that participants reported themselves. Per the germline V gene, CDR1 is SGHTA and CDR2 is FQGNSA. The CDR3 runs 12 residues. V shed 9 bases and J shed 6 bases, with 9 bases lying between them. Authors' data handling: The authors estimated nucleated cell counts from reference gene primer amplification. Only in-frame clones appear in the TCRdb table, and some are missing; sequencing was by immunoSEQ multiplex PCR. The V and J calls and clone size are taken from that table; D and trimming were inferred from the DNA. The sample lists about 400,000 clones, nearly 90% occurring once.

The receptor was isolated from a woman aged 30 to 39 who had recovered from COVID-19. The chain uses TRBV7-2 and TRBJ1-6; D is unresolved. The source material was PBMCs or T cells enriched from blood (not recorded which). This chain's CDR3 is CASTNSNSPLHF. The CDR3 DNA sequence: TGTGCCAGTACAAACAGTAATTCACCCCTCCACTTT.